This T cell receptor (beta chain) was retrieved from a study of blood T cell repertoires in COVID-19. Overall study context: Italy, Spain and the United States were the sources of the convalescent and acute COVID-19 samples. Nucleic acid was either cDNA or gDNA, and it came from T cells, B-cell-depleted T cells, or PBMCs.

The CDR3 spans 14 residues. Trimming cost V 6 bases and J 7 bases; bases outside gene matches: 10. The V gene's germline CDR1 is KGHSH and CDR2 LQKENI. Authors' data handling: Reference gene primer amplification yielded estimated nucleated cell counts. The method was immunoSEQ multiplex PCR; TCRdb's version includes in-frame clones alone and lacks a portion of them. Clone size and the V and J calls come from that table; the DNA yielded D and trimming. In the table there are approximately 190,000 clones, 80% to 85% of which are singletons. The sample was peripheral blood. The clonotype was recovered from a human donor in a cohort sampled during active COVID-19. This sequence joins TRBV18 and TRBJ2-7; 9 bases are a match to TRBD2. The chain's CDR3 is CASSAENSGSEQYF. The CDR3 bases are TGTGCCAGCTCCGCTGAAAATAGCGGGAGTGAGCAGTACTTC. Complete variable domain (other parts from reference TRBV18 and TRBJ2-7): NAGVMQNPRHLVRRRGQEARLRCSPMKGHSHVYWYRQLPEEGLKFMVYLQKENIIDESGMPKERFSAEFPKEGPSILRIQQVVRGDSAAYFCASSAENSGSEQYFGPGTRLTVT.